This note documents a single T cell receptor beta chain sequence. Its antigen is unidentified. Germline loops: CDR1 SGHDT, CDR2 YYEEEE. J lost 1 base, V lost 0 bases, and 4 bases had no gene match. The CDR3 is made up of 16 amino acids. This record belongs to a study of T cell responses to AZD1222 COVID-19 vaccine. Points from the study as a whole: Nearly half of the spike-specific TCRs reportedly recognize variant regions that carry no mutations. Clonal diversity was possibly underestimated, and the donors were mostly white British, with more females. Distributed over spike, vaccine-associated CD4 TCRs predominated at 160-218 and 743-854.

The protocol was immunoSEQ multiplex PCR, while the TCRdb copy is restricted to in-frame clones and leaves out a portion. The sample lists some 120,000 clones; nearly 90% were seen once. The rearrangement joins TRBV5-6 to TRBJ2-5, with 9 nucleotides matching TRBD2. The receptor was derived from an adult who received the AZD1222 COVID-19 vaccine. Here the sequenced sample was peripheral blood, taken 28 days after the second AZD1222 dose. CDR3 nucleotides: TGTGCCAGCAGCTTGGGGATAGCGGGGGCCCAAGAGACCCAGTACTTC. Amino acids: CASSLGIAGAQETQYF.